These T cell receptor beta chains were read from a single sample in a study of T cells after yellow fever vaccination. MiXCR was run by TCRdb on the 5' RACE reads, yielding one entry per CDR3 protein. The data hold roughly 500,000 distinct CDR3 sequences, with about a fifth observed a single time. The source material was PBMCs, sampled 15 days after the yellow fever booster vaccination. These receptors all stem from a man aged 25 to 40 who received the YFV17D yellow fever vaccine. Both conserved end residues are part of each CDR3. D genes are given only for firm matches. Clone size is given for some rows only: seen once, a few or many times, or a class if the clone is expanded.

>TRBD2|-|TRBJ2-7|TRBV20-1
TGCAGTGCCGTGACTAGCGTTGAGCAGTACTTC
CSAVTSVEQYF
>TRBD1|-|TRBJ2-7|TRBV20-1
TGCAGTGCTCAACCGGGACAGGGGACCTACGAGCAGTACTTC
CSAQPGQGTYEQYF
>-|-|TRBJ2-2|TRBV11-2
TGTGCCAGCAGCTACCCAGGGGGGGTTGGCGGGGAGCTGTTTTTT
CASSYPGGVGGELFF
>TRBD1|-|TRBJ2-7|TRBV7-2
TGTGCCAGCAGCTTAGACAGGGGGCATTACGAGCAGTACTTC
CASSLDRGHYEQYF
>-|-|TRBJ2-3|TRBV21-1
TGTGCCAGCAGCTCTCTCGATTTTGCCAAATCAGATACGCAGTATTTT
CASSSLDFAKSDTQYF
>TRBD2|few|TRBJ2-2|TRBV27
TGTGCCAGCAGTTTAAGACACAATAGCGGGCCCGGGGAGCTGTTTTTT
CASSLRHNSGPGELFF
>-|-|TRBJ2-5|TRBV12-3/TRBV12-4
TGTGCCAGCTTTCGGGATACCCAAAAGACCCAGTACTTC
CASFRDTQKTQYF
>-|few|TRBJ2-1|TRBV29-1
TGCAGCGTTGATGAGCAGTTCTTC
CSVDEQFF
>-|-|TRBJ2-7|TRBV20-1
TGCAGTGCTAGAGATCGGCTTGGTCTCTACGAGCAGTACTTC
CSARDRLGLYEQYF
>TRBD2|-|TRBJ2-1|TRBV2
TGTGCCAGCAGTGATCTTCTAGCGGGGGAATACAATGAGCAGTTCTTC
CASSDLLAGEYNEQFF
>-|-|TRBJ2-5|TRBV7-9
TGTGCCAGCAGCCTCATATTCGGACAGCTAAAAGAGACCCAGTACTTC
CASSLIFGQLKETQYF
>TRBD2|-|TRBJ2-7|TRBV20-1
TGCAGTGCCCCCTCCCTAGCGGGAGGTGGGGAGCAGTACTTC
CSAPSLAGGGEQYF
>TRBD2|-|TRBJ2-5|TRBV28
TGTGCCAGCAGTTTACTGGCGGGAGGGCGTGGGGTGACCCAGTACTTC
CASSLLAGGRGVTQYF
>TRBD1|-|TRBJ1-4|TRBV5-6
TGTGCCAGCAGCACTACAGGGGGTGGTGAAAAACTGTTTTTT
CASSTTGGGEKLFF
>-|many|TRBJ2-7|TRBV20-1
TGCAGTGCTAGAGGGGGTTCCTACGAGCAGTACTTC
CSARGGSYEQYF
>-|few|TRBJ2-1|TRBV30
TGTGCCTGGAGTGTTAGCGGTATCGGGTCCAATGAGCAGTTCTTC
CAWSVSGIGSNEQFF
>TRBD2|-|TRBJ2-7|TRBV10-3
TGTGCCATCAGTGCGGGACTAGCGGGAACCGGCGAGCAGTACTTC
CAISAGLAGTGEQYF
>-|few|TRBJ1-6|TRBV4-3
TGCGCCAGCAGCCAGAGAGAGACAGCTCGGACAAGTGATTCACCCCTCCACTTT
CASSQRETARTSDSPLHF
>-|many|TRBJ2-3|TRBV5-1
TGCGCCAGCAGCTTGGTGGCAGGTTCAGATACGCAGTATTTT
CASSLVAGSDTQYF
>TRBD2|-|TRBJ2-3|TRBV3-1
TGTGCCAGCGGCCTCCGACTAGCGGGAGGTGGAGATACGCAGTATTTT
CASGLRLAGGGDTQYF
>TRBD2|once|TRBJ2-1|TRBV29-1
TGCAGCGTTGAAGTCCGACTAGCGGGAGGTGAGCAGTTCTTC
CSVEVRLAGGEQFF
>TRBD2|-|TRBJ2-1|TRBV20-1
TGCAGTGCTTCCGAGGAGCGGGAGAAGATGTTCTTC
CSASEEREKMFF
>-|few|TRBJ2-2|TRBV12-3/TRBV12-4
TGTGCCAGCAGCTTGGACTCTTTCACCGGGGAGCTGTTTTTT
CASSLDSFTGELFF
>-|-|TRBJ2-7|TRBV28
TGTGCCACCCTCGGCTACGAGCAGTACTTC
CATLGYEQYF
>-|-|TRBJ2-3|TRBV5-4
TGTGCCAGCAGCTTCAGCTTGCCAGATACGCAGTATTTT
CASSFSLPDTQYF
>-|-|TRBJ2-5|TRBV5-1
TGCGCCAGCAGCAGGGACCAAGGGACCCAGTACTTC
CASSRDQGTQYF
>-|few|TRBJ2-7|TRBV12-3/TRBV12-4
TGTGCCAGCAGACACGCGGCCGTCGGGGTAGCCTACGAGCAGTACTTC
CASRHAAVGVAYEQYF
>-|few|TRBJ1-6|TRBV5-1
TGCGCCAGCAGCCACCTCCCCAGGGTTGGCAATTCACCCCTCCACTTT
CASSHLPRVGNSPLHF
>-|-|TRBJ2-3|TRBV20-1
TGCAGTGTGGATAGTCCCTCCACAGATACGCAGTATTTT
CSVDSPSTDTQYF
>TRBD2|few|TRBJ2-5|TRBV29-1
TGCAGCGTTAAGTCCTACGGACTAGCGGGGAAAGAGACCCAGTACTTC
CSVKSYGLAGKETQYF
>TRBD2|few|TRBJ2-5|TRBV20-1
TGCAGTGCTAGAGCACTAGCGGGAGCGGAAGAGACCCAGTACTTC
CSARALAGAEETQYF
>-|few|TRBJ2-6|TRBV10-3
TGTGCCATAGAGAAAGACAACTCTGGGGCCAACGTCCTGACTTTC
CAIEKDNSGANVLTF
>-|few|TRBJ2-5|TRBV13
TGTGCCAGCAGCGCAAACGGGGTGACCCAGTACTTC
CASSANGVTQYF
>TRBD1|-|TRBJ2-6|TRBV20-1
TGCAGTGCCAAACAGGGGGCGGCTGGGGCCAACGTCCTGACTTTC
CSAKQGAAGANVLTF
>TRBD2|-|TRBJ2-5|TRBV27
TGTGCCAGCAGCAACCCCCCCACTAGCGGGCAAGAGACCCAGTACTTC
CASSNPPTSGQETQYF
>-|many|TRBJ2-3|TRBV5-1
TGCGCCAGCAGCTTGGCCGCAGATACGCAGTATTTT
CASSLAADTQYF
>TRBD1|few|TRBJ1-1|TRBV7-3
TGTGCCAGCACCCAGGGGGCGCAGGACACTGAAGCTTTCTTT
CASTQGAQDTEAFF
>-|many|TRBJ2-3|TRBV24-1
TGTGCCACCAGTGATGCCGGGACGGGACTTTTGGATACGCAGTATTTT
CATSDAGTGLLDTQYF
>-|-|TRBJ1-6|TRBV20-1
TGCAGTGCCCGAGCAGGACAACTTACTTCACCCCTCCACTTT
CSARAGQLTSPLHF
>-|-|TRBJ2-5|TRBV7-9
TGTGCCAGCAGCGATCAGAGAGGGGTCGAAGAGACCCAGTACTTC
CASSDQRGVEETQYF
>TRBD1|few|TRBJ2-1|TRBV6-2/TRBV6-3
TGTGCCAGCAAGAACCGGGACAGGGGTGAGCAGTTCTTC
CASKNRDRGEQFF
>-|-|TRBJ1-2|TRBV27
TGTGCCAGCAGTTTTGCCCCGGGACCAAGTAACTATGGCTACACCTTC
CASSFAPGPSNYGYTF
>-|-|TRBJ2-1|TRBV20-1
TGCAGTGCTAGTGGCCTCCAGGGCAATGAGCAGTTCTTC
CSASGLQGNEQFF
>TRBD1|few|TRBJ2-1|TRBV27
TGTGCCAGCAGTTTACAGGGGGCTCTGTCCTACAATGAGCAGTTCTTC
CASSLQGALSYNEQFF
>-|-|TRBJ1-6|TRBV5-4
TGTGCCAGCAGCTTGATGCAGGCTTCGGATAATTCACCCCTCCACTTT
CASSLMQASDNSPLHF
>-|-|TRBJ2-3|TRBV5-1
TGCGCCAGCAGCTTGGCCGGGGTTAGTACGCAGTATTTT
CASSLAGVSTQYF
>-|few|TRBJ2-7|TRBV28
TGTGCCAGCAGTTCCCCCAGGGTCGAGCAGTACTTC
CASSSPRVEQYF
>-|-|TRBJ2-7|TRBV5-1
TGCGCCAGCAGCGCAACGCAGGCGTCCTACGAGCAGTACTTC
CASSATQASYEQYF
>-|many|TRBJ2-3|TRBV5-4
TGTGCCAGCAGAAGAGACCGGGAGCAGAGAACAGATACGCAGTATTTT
CASRRDREQRTDTQYF
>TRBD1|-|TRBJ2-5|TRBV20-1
TGCAGTGCTAGGGACAGGGAAGAGACCCAGTACTTC
CSARDREETQYF
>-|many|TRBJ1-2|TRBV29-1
TGCAGCGTTGCCCCGGACGGGAACTATGGCTACACCTTC
CSVAPDGNYGYTF
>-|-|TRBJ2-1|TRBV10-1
TGCGCCAGCGGAGATAACAATGAGCAGTTCTTC
CASGDNNEQFF
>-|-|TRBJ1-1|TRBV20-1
TGCAGTGCTAGGCAGCCAAAGAACACTGAAGCTTTCTTT
CSARQPKNTEAFF
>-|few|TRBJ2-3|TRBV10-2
TGCGCCAGCAGTGAGTTGGCTAGTAGCACAGATACGCAGTATTTT
CASSELASSTDTQYF